This T cell receptor beta chain came from a study of PD-1 blockade in classical Hodgkin lymphoma. This clone turned up a few times. Sequencing used immunoSEQ multiplex PCR; TCRdb keeps in-frame clones, though not all of them. This sample yields about 15,000 clones, of which around 90% are seen a single time; less than 4% belongs to the top ten. Time point of the sample: newly diagnosed, previously untreated cHL patient sample. Germline lookup yields CDR1 SGHTA and CDR2 FQGNSA. V trimming: 3 bases; J trimming: 3 bases; junction bases outside the gene matches: 4. CDR3 length equals 15 residues. Specimen: peripheral blood mononuclear cells (PBMCs). The TCR sequence derives from a human donor with classical Hodgkin lymphoma. V usage is TRBV7-2 and J usage is TRBJ1-5, with 8 bases identical to TRBD1. The DNA for the CDR3 is TGTGCCAGCAGCTTCGCAGGGGGCCCCAATCAGCCCCAGCATTTT. It translates to CASSFAGGPNQPQHF.